The 2 T cell receptor beta chains below were found in one sample sequenced in a study of technical replicates of blood from several donors. Generated by immunoSEQ multiplex PCR, the TCRdb table keeps only in-frame clones and is missing some. The table records about 81,000 clones, almost 96% of them present only once. The sequenced material came from T cells isolated from PBMCs. The receptors derive from a human donor in good health.

The V call is TRBV11-3, the J call TRBJ2-5; 8 positions match TRBD1. The CDR3 is made up of 14 amino acids. From germline, CDR1 is SGHNT and CDR2 YENEEA. V trimming: 7 bases; J trimming: 5 bases; junction bases outside the gene matches: 9. The CDR3 here is CASKQTGDHETQYF. In DNA, the CDR3 is TGTGCCAGCAAGCAGACAGGGGATCACGAGACCCAGTACTTC.

The DNA for the CDR3 is TGCGCCAGCAGTTCATCTACAGGGGCTGGGAACTATGGCTACACCTTC. Residues: CASSSSTGAGNYGYTF. J is TRBJ1-2 and V is TRBV5-1; 7 positions match TRBD1. From germline, CDR1 is SGHRS and CDR2 YFSETQ. Trimming at V came to 5 bases and at J to 2 bases, leaving 12 bases not matched to a gene. The CDR3 spans 16 residues.